The present entry profiles one T cell receptor (beta chain) with its context. Its antigen is still unknown. Genomic DNA in an amount of about 2 micrograms was extracted from cryopreserved PBMCs and used for the preparation of TCR beta libraries. The CDR3 is 15 residues long. Germline-derived CDR1 and CDR2 are SGHTA and FQGNSA. J gave up 0 bases and V 5 bases, and 4 bases lay outside the gene matches. The data were taken from a study of cytotoxic CD8 clonotypes in ibrutinib-treated CLL. Study-wide context: For this cohort, patients were ten to twelve relapsed/refractory and approximately 14 treatment-naive, while 17 were IGHV unmutated. Response samples came after a median 12 months of treatment, range 6 to 36. Study-level results: Sustained-remission and progressing patients' sampling times differed.

Profiling relied on immunoSEQ multiplex PCR, and the TCRdb table lists in-frame clones only, not all of them. The sample has some 130,000 clones; roughly 88% are singletons. The rearrangement joins TRBV7-2 to TRBJ2-3, with TRBD1 matching over 8 bases. The clonotype comes from a human donor with chronic lymphocytic leukemia. The input for sequencing was PBMCs, taken after 24 months of ibrutinib treatment. Written as DNA, the CDR3 is TGTGCCAGCAGCATACAGGGGGGAAGCACAGATACGCAGTATTTT. It encodes CASSIQGGSTDTQYF.